Each of the 3 T cell receptor beta chains below was sequenced from the same sample in a study of early T cells in non-severe SARS-CoV-2 infection. TCRdb reanalysed the 5' RACE reads using MiXCR and keeps one entry per CDR3 protein. The sample contains 75,000 to 90,000 distinct CDR3 sequences, over 10% of which appear only once. The sample comprised whole blood. Receptor source: an adult who was a healthcare worker with PCR-confirmed SARS-CoV-2 infection or an uninfected control (not recorded which).

This clonotype showed up many times. The V call is TRBV3-1, the J call TRBJ2-7; 7 nucleotides agree with TRBD1. Germline trimming cut 5 bases from V and 1 base from J; bases unmatched to any gene: 8. This CDR3 is built from 15 residues. Per germline, CDR1 LGHDT and CDR2 YNNKEL (reference sequence). Here the CDR3 reads CASSETGFGSYEQYF. The CDR3 bases are TGTGCCAGCAGCGAGACAGGGTTCGGATCCTACGAGCAGTACTTC.

This clonotype was observed many times. The chain links TRBV12-3 or TRBV12-4 to TRBJ2-1, with a tentative D call TRBD1 (6 bases). With 6 bases removed from V and 0 bases from J, the gap between germline ends came to 15 bases. The CDR3 spans 16 residues. The CDR3 loop is CASRQRQASSYNEQFF. The CDR3 nucleotides read TGTGCCAGCAGGCAAAGACAGGCTAGCTCCTACAATGAGCAGTTCTTC.

In its sample, this clonotype was seen many times. The gene calls are TRBV24-1 and TRBJ2-7; 8 bases line up with TRBD2. CDR3 length: 15 residues. The J segment lost 4 bases and the V segment lost 9 bases, leaving 13 bases of the junction unmatched. The germline V gene encodes CDR1 KGHDR and CDR2 SFDVKD. CDR3 residues: CATHPGLAGSYEQYF. As DNA, the CDR3 is TGTGCCACCCATCCAGGACTAGCAGGAAGTTACGAGCAGTACTTC.